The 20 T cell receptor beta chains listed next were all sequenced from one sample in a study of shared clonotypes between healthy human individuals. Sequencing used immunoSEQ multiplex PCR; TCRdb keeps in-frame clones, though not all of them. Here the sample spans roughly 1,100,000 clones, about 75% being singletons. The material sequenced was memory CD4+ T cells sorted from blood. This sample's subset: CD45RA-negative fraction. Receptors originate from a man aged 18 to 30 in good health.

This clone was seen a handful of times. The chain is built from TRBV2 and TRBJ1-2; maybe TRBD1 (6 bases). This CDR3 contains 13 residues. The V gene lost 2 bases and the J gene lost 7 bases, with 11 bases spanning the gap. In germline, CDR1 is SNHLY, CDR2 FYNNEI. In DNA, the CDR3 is TGTGCCAGCAGTGAAAACAGGGAGAGTGGCTACACCTTC. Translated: CASSENRESGYTF.

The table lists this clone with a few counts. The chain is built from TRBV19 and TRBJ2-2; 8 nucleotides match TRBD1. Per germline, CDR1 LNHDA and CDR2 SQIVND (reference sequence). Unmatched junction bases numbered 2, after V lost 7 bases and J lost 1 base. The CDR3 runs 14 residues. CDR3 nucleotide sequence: TGTGCCAGTATGACAGGGGTGAACACCGGGGAGCTGTTTTTT. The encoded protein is CASMTGVNTGELFF.

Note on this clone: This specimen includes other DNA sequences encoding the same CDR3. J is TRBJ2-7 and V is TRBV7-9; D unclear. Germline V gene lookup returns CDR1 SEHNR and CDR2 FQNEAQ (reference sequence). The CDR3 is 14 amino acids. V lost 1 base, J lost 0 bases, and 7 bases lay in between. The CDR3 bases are TGTGCCAGCAGCTTAGGGTACGGCTCCTACGAGCAGTACTTC. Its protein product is CASSLGYGSYEQYF.

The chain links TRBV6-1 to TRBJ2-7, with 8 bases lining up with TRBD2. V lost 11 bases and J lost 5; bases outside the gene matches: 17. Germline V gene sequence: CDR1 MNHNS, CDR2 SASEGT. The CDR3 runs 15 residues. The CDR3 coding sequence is TGTGCCGGGACTGGGTCGGGAGCGGGGGTGAACGAGCAGTACTTC. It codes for CAGTGSGAGVNEQYF.

In DNA, the CDR3 is TGTGCCAGCAGGGCCTGGAGGGATTCACCCCTCCACTTT. Translated, it gives CASRAWRDSPLHF. The chain joins TRBV7-9 to TRBJ1-6, with D uncertain. Germline V gives CDR1 SEHNR, CDR2 FQNEAQ (reference sequence). Trimming took 6 bases from V and 8 from J, leaving 11 bases between them. CDR3 length: 13 residues.

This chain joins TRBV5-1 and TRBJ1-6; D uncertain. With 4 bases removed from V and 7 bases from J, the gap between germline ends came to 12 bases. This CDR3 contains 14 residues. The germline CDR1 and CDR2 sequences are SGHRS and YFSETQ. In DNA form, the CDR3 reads TGCGCCAGCAGCCCGGGCCGGGAAAATTCACCCCTCCACTTT. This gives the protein CASSPGRENSPLHF.

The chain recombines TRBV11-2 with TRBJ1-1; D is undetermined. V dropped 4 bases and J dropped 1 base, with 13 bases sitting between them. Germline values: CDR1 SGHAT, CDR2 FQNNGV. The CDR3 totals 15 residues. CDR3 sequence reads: CASSWKQSGNTEAFF. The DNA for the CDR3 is TGTGCCAGCAGCTGGAAACAGTCGGGGAACACTGAAGCTTTCTTT.

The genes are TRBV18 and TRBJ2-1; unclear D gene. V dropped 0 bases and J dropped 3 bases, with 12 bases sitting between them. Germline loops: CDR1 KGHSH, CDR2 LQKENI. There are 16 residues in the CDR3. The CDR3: CASSPPPPLRYNEQFF. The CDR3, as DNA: TGTGCCAGCTCACCACCGCCCCCCTTGCGCTACAATGAGCAGTTCTTC.

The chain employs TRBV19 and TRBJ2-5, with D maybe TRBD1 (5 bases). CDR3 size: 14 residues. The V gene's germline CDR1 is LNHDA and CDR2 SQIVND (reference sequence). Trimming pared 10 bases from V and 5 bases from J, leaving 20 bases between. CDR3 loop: CAINLKGARETQYF. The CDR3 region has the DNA TGTGCCATCAACCTCAAAGGGGCCAGGGAGACCCAGTACTTC.

Here the CDR3 reads CASSFPPQGTSYEQYF. The CDR3 DNA is TGTGCCAGCAGTTTCCCCCCACAGGGGACTTCCTACGAGCAGTACTTC. The rearrangement joins TRBV2 to TRBJ2-7, with D perhaps matching TRBD1 (7 bases). V lost 5 bases to trimming and J lost 1 base, with 18 bases between them. CDR1 and CDR2 (germline): SNHLY, FYNNEI. The CDR3 runs 16 residues.

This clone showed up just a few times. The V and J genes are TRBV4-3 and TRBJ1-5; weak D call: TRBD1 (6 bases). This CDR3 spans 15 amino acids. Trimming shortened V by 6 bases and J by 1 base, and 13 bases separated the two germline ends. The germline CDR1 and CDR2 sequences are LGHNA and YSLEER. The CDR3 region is CASSPDRGSNQPQHF. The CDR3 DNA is TGCGCCAGCAGTCCCGATAGGGGGAGCAATCAGCCCCAGCATTTT.

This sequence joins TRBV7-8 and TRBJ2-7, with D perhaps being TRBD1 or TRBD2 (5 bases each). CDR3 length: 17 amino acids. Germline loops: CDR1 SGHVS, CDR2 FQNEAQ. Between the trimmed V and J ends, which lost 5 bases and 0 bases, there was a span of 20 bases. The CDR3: CASSQMLGRDASYEQYF. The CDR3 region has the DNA TGTGCCAGCAGCCAAATGCTAGGTAGGGACGCCTCCTACGAGCAGTACTTC.

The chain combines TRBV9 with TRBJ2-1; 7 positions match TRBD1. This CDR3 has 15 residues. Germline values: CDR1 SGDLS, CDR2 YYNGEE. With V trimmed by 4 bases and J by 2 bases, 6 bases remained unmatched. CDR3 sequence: CASSPRGQPYNEQFF. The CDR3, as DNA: TGTGCCAGCAGCCCCAGGGGACAGCCCTACAATGAGCAGTTCTTC.

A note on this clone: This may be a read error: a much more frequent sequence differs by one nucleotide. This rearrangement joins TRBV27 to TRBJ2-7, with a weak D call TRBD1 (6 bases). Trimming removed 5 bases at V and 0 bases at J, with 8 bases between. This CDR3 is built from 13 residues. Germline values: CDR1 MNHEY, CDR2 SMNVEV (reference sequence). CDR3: CASSDRSSYEQYF. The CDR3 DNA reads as TGTGCCAGCAGTGACAGGAGCTCCTACGAGCAGTACTTC.

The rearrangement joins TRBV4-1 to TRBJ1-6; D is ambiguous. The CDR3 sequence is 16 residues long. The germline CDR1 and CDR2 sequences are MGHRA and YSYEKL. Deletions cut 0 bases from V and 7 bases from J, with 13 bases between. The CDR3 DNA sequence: TGCGCCAGCAGCCAAGATGGGGAAGCGCAGAATTCACCCCTCCACTTT. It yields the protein CASSQDGEAQNSPLHF.

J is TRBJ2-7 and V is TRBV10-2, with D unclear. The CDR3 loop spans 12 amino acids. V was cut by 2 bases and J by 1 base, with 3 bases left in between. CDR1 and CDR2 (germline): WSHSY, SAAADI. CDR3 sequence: CASSEESYEQYF. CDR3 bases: TGCGCCAGCAGTGAGGAGTCCTACGAGCAGTACTTC.

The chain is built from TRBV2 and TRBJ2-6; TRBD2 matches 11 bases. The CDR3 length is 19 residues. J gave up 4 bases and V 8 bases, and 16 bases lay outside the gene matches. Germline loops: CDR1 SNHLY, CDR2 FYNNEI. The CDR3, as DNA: TGTGCCAGCGCCCGTTCGACTAGCGGGGCCTCCGGGGGGGCCAACGTCCTGACTTTC. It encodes CASARSTSGASGGANVLTF.

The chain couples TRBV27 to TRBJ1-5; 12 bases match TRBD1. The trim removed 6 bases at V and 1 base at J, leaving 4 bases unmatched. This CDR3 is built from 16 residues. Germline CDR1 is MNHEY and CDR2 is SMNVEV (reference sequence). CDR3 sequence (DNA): TGTGCCAGCAGGGGACAGGGGGCGGTGAGCAATCAGCCCCAGCATTTT. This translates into CASRGQGAVSNQPQHF.

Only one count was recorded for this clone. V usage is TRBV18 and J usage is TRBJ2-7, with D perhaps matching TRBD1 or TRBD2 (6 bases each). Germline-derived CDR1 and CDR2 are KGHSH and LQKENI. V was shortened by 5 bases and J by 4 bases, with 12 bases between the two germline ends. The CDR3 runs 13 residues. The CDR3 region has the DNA TGTGCCAGCTCATCGGGGGCCCAGTACGAGCAGTACTTC. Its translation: CASSSGAQYEQYF.

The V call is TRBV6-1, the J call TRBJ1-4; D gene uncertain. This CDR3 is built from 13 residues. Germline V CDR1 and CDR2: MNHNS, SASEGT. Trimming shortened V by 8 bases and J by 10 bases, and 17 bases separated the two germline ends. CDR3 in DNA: TGTGCCAGCGACGAGACAAGAGTAGGAAAACTGTTTTTT. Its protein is CASDETRVGKLFF.